This T cell receptor beta chain derives from a study of blood T cell repertoires in COVID-19. Study-wide background: There were acute and convalescent COVID-19 samples, and they came from the United States, Italy and Spain. The cDNA or gDNA used as material had been derived from T cells, B-cell-depleted T cells, or PBMCs.

In the original processing: Nucleated cell counts were estimated from reference gene primer amplification. Here immunoSEQ multiplex PCR was the method, and the copy in TCRdb shows in-frame clones only, minus some. The V and J calls and clone size come from that table; D and trimming were worked out from the DNA. In the table there are some 390,000 clones, approximately 86% of which are singletons. The CDR3 length is 14 residues. V dropped 2 bases and J dropped 8 bases, with 14 bases sitting between them. The germline V gene has CDR1 KGHDR and CDR2 SFDVKD. This clonotype was obtained from a human donor in a cohort sampled during active COVID-19. Input material: peripheral blood. This chain connects TRBV24-1 to TRBJ1-2; the D gene is possibly TRBD1 (5 bases). CDR3 nucleotide sequence: TGTGCCACCAGTGATTCGGGGGGACCCCTCGGCTACACCTTC. It encodes CATSDSGGPLGYTF.